The rows below give T cell receptor beta chains drawn from one sample of a study of response to subunit inactivated influenza vaccine. TCRdb independently ran MiXCR on the RT-PCR reads; one entry per CDR3 protein. The table shows about 570,000 distinct CDR3 sequences, with approximately 10% occurring only once. The same specimen was also included in a second study, on T cells expressing NK-cell markers.

The source material was PBMCs from blood, sampled on the day of vaccination. These receptors were collected from a man in his fifties or sixties who received an inactivated influenza vaccine. CDR3s include the opening cysteine and the closing phenylalanine or tryptophan. A D gene is named only where the DNA matches it firmly. Clone size is given for some rows only: seen once, a few or many times, or a class if the clone is expanded.

CDR3aa	CDR3nt	v_gene	d_gene	j_gene	abundance
CASSPQQGSLFYEAFF	TGTGCCAGCTCACCACAACAGGGTTCTTTATTCTATGAAGCTTTCTTT	TRBV18	NA	TRBJ1-1	few
CASSFDNYGYTF	TGTGCCAGCAGTTTTGATAACTATGGCTACACCTTC	TRBV12-3/TRBV12-4	NA	TRBJ1-2	many
CSVTSFDPSTDTQYF	TGCAGCGTTACCTCTTTCGATCCTAGCACAGATACGCAGTATTTT	TRBV29-1	NA	TRBJ2-3	NA
CASSQTVQGNTEAFF	TGCGCCAGCAGCCAGACAGTTCAGGGGAACACTGAAGCTTTCTTT	TRBV4-3	NA	TRBJ1-1	few
CASSPGLIRGEQFF	TGTGCCAGCAGCCCAGGACTTATTCGGGGTGAGCAGTTCTTC	TRBV7-8	NA	TRBJ2-1	NA
CASSPKSRTGEETQYF	TGTGCCAGCAGCCCCAAGAGTAGGACAGGGGAGGAGACCCAGTACTTC	TRBV4-2	TRBD1	TRBJ2-5	NA
CASTQGDGTGELFF	TGCGCCAGCACCCAGGGGGATGGCACCGGGGAGCTGTTTTTT	TRBV5-1	TRBD1	TRBJ2-2	NA
CASSLGTGMQYF	TGTGCCAGCAGCTTAGGCACGGGTATGCAGTACTTC	TRBV7-9	NA	TRBJ2-5	few
CASSRGTSGSSYNEQFF	TGTGCCAGCAGCCGTGGGACTAGCGGGAGTTCCTACAATGAGCAGTTCTTC	TRBV5-6	TRBD2	TRBJ2-1	few
CASSPRPSQETQYF	TGTGCCAGCTCACCACGGCCTAGCCAAGAGACCCAGTACTTC	TRBV18	NA	TRBJ2-5	NA
CASSRGQSSTDTQYF	TGCGCCAGCAGCCGAGGACAGTCTAGCACAGATACGCAGTATTTT	TRBV4-3	NA	TRBJ2-3	NA
CASSPKQGVTGELFF	TGTGCCAGCAGCCCTAAACAGGGGGTTACCGGGGAGCTGTTTTTT	TRBV5-5	TRBD1	TRBJ2-2	few
CSARADRASANEKLFF	TGCAGTGCTAGAGCCGACAGGGCATCGGCTAATGAAAAACTGTTTTTT	TRBV20-1	TRBD1	TRBJ1-4	NA
CSVGGVKRTSDLYF	TGCAGCGTTGGTGGGGTTAAAAGGACTAGCGACCTGTACTTC	TRBV29-1	TRBD2	TRBJ2-7	NA
CASSPFETDTQYF	TGTGCCAGCAGCCCCTTTGAGACAGATACGCAGTATTTT	TRBV7-9	NA	TRBJ2-3	NA
CASSLRTAEAFF	TGTGCCAGCAGTTTAAGGACAGCAGAAGCTTTCTTT	TRBV12-3/TRBV12-4	NA	TRBJ1-1	few
CASSGQGIVTEAFF	TGCGCCAGCAGCGGACAGGGGATCGTCACTGAAGCTTTCTTT	TRBV5-1	TRBD1	TRBJ1-1	NA
CAISEGLADTQYF	TGTGCCATCAGTGAGGGTCTCGCAGATACGCAGTATTTT	TRBV10-3	NA	TRBJ2-3	few
CSADGRGGRPSEQFF	TGCAGTGCCGACGGCCGGGGGGGGCGCCCCAGTGAGCAGTTCTTC	TRBV20-1	TRBD2	TRBJ2-1	few
CSASTQTEAFF	TGCAGTGCTAGTACCCAGACTGAAGCTTTCTTT	TRBV20-1	NA	TRBJ1-1	few
CSVEKGASNEQFF	TGCAGCGTTGAAAAGGGGGCAAGCAATGAGCAGTTCTTC	TRBV29-1	TRBD1	TRBJ2-1	many
CASSAYPRDRTGELFF	TGCGCCAGCAGCGCGTACCCCCGGGACCGAACCGGGGAGCTGTTTTTT	TRBV5-1	NA	TRBJ2-2	many
CAIRGTGREEKLFF	TGTGCCATCAGGGGGACAGGGCGGGAAGAAAAACTGTTTTTT	TRBV10-3	TRBD1	TRBJ1-4	few
CASTRTGSQETQYF	TGCGCCAGCACCCGAACAGGGAGCCAAGAGACCCAGTACTTC	TRBV5-1	NA	TRBJ2-5	few